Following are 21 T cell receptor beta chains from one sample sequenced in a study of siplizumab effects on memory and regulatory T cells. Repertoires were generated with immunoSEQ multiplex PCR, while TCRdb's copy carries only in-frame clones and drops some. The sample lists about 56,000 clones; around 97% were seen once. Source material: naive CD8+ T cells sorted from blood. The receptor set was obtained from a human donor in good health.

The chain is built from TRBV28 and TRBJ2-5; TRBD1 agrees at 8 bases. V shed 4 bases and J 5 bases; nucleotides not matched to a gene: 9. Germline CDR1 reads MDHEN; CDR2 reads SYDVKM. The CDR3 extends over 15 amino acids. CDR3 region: CASSWGTGAWETQYF. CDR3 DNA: TGTGCCAGCAGTTGGGGGACAGGCGCTTGGGAGACCCAGTACTTC.

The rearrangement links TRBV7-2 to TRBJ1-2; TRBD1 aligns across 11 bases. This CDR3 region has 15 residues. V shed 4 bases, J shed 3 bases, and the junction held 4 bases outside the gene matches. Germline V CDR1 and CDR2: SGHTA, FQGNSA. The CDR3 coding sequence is TGTGCCAGCAGCTCCCAGGGACAGGGGGACTATGGCTACACCTTC. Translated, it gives CASSSQGQGDYGYTF.

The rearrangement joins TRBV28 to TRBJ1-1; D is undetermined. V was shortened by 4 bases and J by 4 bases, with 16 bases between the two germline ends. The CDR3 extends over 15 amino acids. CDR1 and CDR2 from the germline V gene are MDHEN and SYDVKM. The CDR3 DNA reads TGTGCCAGCAGTTCCCTTGGGGAGGCGAGCACTGAAGCTTTCTTT. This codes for CASSSLGEASTEAFF.

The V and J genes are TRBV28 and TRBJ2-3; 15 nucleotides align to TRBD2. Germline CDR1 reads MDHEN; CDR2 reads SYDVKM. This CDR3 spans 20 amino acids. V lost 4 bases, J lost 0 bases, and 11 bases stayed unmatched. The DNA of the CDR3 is TGTGCCAGCAGTTCCCCCGTGGGACTAGCGGGAGGTCTTAGCACAGATACGCAGTATTTT. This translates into CASSSPVGLAGGLSTDTQYF.

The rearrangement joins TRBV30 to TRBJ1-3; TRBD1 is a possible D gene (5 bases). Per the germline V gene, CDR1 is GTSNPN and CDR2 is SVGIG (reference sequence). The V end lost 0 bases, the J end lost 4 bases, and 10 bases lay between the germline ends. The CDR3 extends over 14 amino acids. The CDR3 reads CAWSVDSEGNTIYF. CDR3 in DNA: TGTGCCTGGAGTGTTGACAGCGAAGGAAACACCATATATTTT.

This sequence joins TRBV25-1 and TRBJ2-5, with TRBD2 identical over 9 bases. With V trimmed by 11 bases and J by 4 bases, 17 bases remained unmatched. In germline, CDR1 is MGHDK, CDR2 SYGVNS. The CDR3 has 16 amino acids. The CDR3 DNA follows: TGTGCCTCTGAAGGGCTAGCGGGGATCTGGGGAGAGACCCAGTACTTC. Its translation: CASEGLAGIWGETQYF.

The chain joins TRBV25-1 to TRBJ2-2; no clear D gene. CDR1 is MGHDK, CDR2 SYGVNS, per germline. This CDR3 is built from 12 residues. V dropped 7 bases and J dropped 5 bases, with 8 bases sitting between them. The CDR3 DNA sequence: TGTGCCAGCATGGGTCGTACCGGGGAGCTGTTTTTT. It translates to CASMGRTGELFF.

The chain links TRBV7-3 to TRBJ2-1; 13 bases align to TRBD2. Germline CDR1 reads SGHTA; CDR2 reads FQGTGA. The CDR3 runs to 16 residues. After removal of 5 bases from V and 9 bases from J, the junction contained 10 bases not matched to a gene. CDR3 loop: CASSPWTSGSYAEQFF. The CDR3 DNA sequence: TGTGCCAGCAGCCCCTGGACTAGCGGGAGTTATGCTGAGCAGTTCTTC.

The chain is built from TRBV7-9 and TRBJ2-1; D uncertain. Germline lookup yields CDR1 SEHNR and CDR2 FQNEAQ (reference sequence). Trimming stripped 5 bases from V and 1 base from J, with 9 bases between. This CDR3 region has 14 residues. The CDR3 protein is CASSPTLSYNEQFF. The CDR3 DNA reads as TGTGCCAGCAGCCCGACCCTTTCCTACAATGAGCAGTTCTTC. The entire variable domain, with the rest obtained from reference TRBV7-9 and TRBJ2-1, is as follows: DTGVSQNPRHKITKRGQNVTFRCDPISEHNRLYWYRQTLGQGPEFLTYFQNEAQLEKSRLLSDRFSAERPKGSFSTLEIQRTEQGDSAMYLCASSPTLSYNEQFFGPGTRLTVL.

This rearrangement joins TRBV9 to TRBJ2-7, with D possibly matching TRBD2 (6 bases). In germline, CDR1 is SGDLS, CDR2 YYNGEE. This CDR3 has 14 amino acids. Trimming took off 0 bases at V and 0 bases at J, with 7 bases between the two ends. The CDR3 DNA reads TGTGCCAGCAGCGTAGACGGGAGCTCCTACGAGCAGTACTTC. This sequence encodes CASSVDGSSYEQYF.

The CDR3 region has the DNA TGTGCCAGCAGTTTCGGGGGCTATTTCAGCACAGATACGCAGTATTTT. Translating gives CASSFGGYFSTDTQYF. This sequence joins TRBV6-5 and TRBJ2-3; D may correspond to TRBD1 or TRBD2 (6 bases each). The CDR3 spans 16 residues. Germline lookup yields CDR1 MNHEY and CDR2 SVGAGI. The ends were cut back, 4 bases at V and 0 bases at J, with 14 bases in the middle.

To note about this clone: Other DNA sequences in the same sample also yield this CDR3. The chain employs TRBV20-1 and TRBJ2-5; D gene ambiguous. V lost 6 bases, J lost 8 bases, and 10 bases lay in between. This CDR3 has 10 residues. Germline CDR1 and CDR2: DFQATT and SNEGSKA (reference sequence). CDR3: CSAHVETQYF. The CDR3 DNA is TGCAGTGCCCACGTGGAAACCCAGTACTTC.

CDR3 nucleotide sequence: TGTGCCAGCAGCGCAGGGTGGAGCTCCGAGCAGTACTTC. The encoded protein is CASSAGWSSEQYF. The chain links TRBV9 to TRBJ2-7; D possibly corresponds to TRBD1 (5 bases). The CDR3 is made up of 13 amino acids. Trimming cost V 3 bases and J 6 bases, with 13 bases left between them. Germline V lookup: CDR1 SGDLS, CDR2 YYNGEE.

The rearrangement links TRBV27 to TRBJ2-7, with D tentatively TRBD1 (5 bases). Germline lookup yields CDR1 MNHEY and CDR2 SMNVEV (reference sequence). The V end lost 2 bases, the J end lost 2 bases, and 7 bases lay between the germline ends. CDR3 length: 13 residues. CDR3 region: CASSLKQAYEQYF. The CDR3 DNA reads TGTGCCAGCAGTTTAAAACAGGCCTACGAGCAGTACTTC.

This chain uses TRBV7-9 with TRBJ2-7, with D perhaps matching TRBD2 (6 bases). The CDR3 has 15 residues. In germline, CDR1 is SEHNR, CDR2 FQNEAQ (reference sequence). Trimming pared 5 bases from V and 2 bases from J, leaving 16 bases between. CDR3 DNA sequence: TGTGCCAGCAGCCTGGGGACTTATAAGCCCTACGAGCAGTACTTC. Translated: CASSLGTYKPYEQYF.

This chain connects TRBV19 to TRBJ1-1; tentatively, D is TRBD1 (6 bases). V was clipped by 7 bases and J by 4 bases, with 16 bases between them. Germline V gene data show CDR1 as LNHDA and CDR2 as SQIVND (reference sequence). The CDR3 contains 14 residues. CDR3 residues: CASTYEIGGTEAFF. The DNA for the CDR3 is TGTGCCAGTACCTATGAAATAGGGGGCACTGAAGCTTTCTTT.

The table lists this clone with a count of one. The CDR3 sequence: CASSFFSAYEQYF. CDR3 in DNA: TGTGCCAGCAGCTTTTTTTCGGCCTACGAGCAGTACTTC. The J gene is TRBJ2-7, the V gene TRBV5-8, with D uncertain. Germline CDR1 SGHTS, CDR2 YDEGEE. V gave up 2 bases and J gave up 2 bases, with 8 bases separating them. The CDR3 loop spans 13 amino acids.

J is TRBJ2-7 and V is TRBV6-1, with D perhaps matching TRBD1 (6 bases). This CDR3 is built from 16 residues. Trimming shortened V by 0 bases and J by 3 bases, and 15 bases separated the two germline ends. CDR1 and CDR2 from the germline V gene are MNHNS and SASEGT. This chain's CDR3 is CASSEAETGKSYEQYF. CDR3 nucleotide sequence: TGTGCCAGCAGTGAAGCGGAAACAGGGAAGAGCTACGAGCAGTACTTC.

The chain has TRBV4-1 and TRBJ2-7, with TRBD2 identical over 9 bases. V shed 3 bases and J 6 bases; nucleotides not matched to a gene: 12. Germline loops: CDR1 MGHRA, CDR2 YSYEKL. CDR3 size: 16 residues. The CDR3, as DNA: TGCGCCAGCAGCCACCTAGAGGGACTAGCTCAGGGCGAGCAGTACTTC. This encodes CASSHLEGLAQGEQYF.

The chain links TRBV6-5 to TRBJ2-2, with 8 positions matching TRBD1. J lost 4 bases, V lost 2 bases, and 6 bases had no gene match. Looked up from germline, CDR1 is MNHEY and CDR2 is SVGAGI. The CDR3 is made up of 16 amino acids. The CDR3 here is CASSYAGDRLTGELFF. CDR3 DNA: TGTGCCAGCAGTTACGCTGGGGACAGGCTCACCGGGGAGCTGTTTTTT.

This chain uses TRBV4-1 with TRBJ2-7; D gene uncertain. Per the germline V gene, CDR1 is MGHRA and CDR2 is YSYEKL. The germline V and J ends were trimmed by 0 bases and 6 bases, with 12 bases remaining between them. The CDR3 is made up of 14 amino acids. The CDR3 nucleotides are TGCGCCAGCAGCCAAGAAGGTTTGGGGTTCGAGCAGTACTTC. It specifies CASSQEGLGFEQYF.